The following is a TCR beta chain sequence with its context. Its cognate antigen has yet to be identified. Nothing much larger sits one base from this clone, and base qualities are not available. The data were taken from a study of CD8 T cells in ankylosing spondylitis (dated by TCRdb to about 2017). At the level of the whole study: T cell receptor beta repertoires were profiled in healthy donors and ankylosing spondylitis patients so that disease-linked TCR variants could be found. The full study cohort comprised 25 ankylosing spondylitis patients and approximately 100 healthy donors. Peripheral blood was sampled, and synovial fluid was additionally collected from ankylosing spondylitis patients.

The instrument given in TCRdb is Illumina HiSeq 2500. Quantitative 5'-RACE with molecular barcodes was the method used to prepare the TCR beta libraries. The authors' pipeline ran thus. A new computational method, built on a probabilistic model of VDJ rearrangement, was used to identify disease-linked TCR variants. Clones were called with MiXCR by TCRdb after fastp trimmed the public reads at Q25, and only in-frame beta chains were retained. Rows merge per CDR3 protein into single entries with the most common DNA and genes. TCRdb assigned the V and J calls; the authors' analysis was not used. The sample has about 360,000 distinct CDR3 sequences on record, 20% to 25% of them singletons. 13% of the sample comes from the top ten. The research as a whole found: According to the report, matched synovial fluid samples from ankylosing spondylitis patients were significantly enriched for the disease-linked clones. Some TCR beta motif variants had previously been reported in synovial fluid and blood of reactive arthritis patients, which suggested common disease-initiation mechanisms. A CD8+ phenotype was shown by the disease-linked clones, which were found at relatively low frequencies in peripheral blood. Blood from ankylosing spondylitis patients appeared to be characterized by a TCR beta motif composed of about eight highly homologous amino acid variants.

From cysteine to phenylalanine, the CDR3 is 17 amino acids long. The only DNA kept is the CDR3, 51 bases in frame from the first base. V is cut by 0 bases and J by 5 bases, and the space between the germline ends is 17 bases. Sequenced input: blood, either unsorted or a sorted T cell fraction (not recorded which). This TCR came from a male donor with ankylosing spondylitis or in good health (not recorded which). The chain is assembled from TRBV5-7 and TRBJ2-2; there is no confident call for the D gene. TRBV5-7 is an ORF, with its function uncertain. In nucleotide form, the sequence is TGTGCCAGCAGCTTGGTAGTATCGGGCACCTCGACCGGGGAGCTGTTTTTT. It is translated as CASSLVVSGTSTGELFF.